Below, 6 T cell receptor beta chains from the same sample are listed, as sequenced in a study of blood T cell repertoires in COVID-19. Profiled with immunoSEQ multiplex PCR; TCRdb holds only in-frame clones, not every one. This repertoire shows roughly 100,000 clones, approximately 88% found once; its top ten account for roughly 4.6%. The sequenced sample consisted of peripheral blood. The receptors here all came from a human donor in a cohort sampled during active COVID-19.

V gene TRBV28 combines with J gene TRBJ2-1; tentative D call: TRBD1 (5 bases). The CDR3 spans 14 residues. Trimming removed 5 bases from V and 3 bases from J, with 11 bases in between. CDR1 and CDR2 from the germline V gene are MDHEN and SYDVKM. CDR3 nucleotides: TGTGCCAGCAGTATCGACAGCAACTACAATGAGCAGTTCTTC. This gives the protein CASSIDSNYNEQFF.

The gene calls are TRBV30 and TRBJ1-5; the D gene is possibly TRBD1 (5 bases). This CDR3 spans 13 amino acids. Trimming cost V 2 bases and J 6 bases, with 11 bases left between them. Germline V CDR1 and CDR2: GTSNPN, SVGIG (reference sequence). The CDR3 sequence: CAWSSQGSQPQHF. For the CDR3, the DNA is TGTGCCTGGAGTTCCCAGGGTTCTCAGCCCCAGCATTTT.

The CDR3, as DNA: TGTGCCAGCAGCGTTCACACAGGGTACGAGCAGTACTTC. Amino acids: CASSVHTGYEQYF. V is TRBV9 and J is TRBJ2-7; the D gene is possibly TRBD1 (6 bases). CDR1 and CDR2 from the germline V gene are SGDLS and YYNGEE. This CDR3 has 13 residues. Trimming removed 2 bases from V and 4 bases from J, with 10 bases in between.

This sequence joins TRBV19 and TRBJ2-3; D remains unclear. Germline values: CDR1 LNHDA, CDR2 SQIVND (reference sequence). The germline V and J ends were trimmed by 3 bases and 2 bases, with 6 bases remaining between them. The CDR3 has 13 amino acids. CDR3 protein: CASSMSATDTQYF. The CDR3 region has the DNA TGTGCCAGTAGTATGAGTGCCACAGATACGCAGTATTTT.

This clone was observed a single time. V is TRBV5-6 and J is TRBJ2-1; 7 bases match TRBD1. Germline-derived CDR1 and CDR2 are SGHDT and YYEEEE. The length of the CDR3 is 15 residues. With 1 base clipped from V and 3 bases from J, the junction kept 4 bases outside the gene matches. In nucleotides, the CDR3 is TGTGCCAGCAGCTTGTGGGACAGAGTCTACAATGAGCAGTTCTTC. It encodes CASSLWDRVYNEQFF.

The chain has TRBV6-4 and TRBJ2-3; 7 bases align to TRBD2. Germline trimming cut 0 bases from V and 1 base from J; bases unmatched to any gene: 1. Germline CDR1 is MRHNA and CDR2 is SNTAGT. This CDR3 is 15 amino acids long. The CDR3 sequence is CASSDSSGGTDTQYF. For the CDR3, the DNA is TGTGCCAGCAGTGACTCGAGCGGGGGCACAGATACGCAGTATTTT.